This T cell receptor (beta chain) was captured by sequencing in a study of shared clonotypes between healthy human individuals. Study context: Samples came from a couple of female and a few male donors aged 18 to 49.

Study-wide results and caveats: A limitation of the genetic and exposure-history diversity represented arose from few donors.

About this clone: Its target is unknown.

Germline V gene data show CDR1 as LGHNT and CDR2 as FRNRAP. The V end lost 3 bases, the J end lost 2 bases, and 10 bases lay between the germline ends. The CDR3 is made up of 14 amino acids. Here immunoSEQ multiplex PCR was the method, and the copy in TCRdb shows in-frame clones only, minus some. The sample lists about 2.1 million clones; around 93% were seen once. Selected positively for CCR7 and CD45RO-negative, naive CD8 cells excluded terminally differentiated effector memory CD45RA+ cells. Specimen: naive CD8+ T cells from PBMCs. The chain is built from TRBV12-5 and TRBJ1-2; D uncertain. The receptor comes from a man aged 18 to 29 in good health. Some clones in this sample may be carry-over from other donors' samples. The CDR3 region is CASGFDPGNYGYTF. The CDR3 DNA sequence: TGTGCTAGTGGTTTTGACCCGGGGAACTATGGCTACACCTTC.